This TCR beta chain came from a study of shared clonotypes between healthy human individuals. As for this clone: Its cognate antigen is unknown.

All participating donors were Caucasian adults from Nashville, Tennessee. Study observations and caveats: Naive subsets generally exceeded memory subsets in estimated richness.

Germline loops: CDR1 LGHNA, CDR2 YSLEER. The germline V and J ends were trimmed by 2 bases and 5 bases, with 10 bases remaining between them. CDR3 length equals 13 residues. Clones were read by immunoSEQ multiplex PCR, and TCRdb kept only the in-frame ones, dropping some. The sample records a few million clones, around nine tenths being singletons. Sequencing was carried out using naive CD4+ T cells sorted from blood. Subset meaning: CD45RA+ positively selected. The receptor was isolated from a man younger than 35 in good health. V gene TRBV4-3 combines with J gene TRBJ2-7; perhaps TRBD1 as D (5 bases). CDR3 residues: CASSQIQGDEQYF. CDR3 bases: TGCGCCAGCAGCCAAATCCAGGGCGACGAGCAGTACTTC.